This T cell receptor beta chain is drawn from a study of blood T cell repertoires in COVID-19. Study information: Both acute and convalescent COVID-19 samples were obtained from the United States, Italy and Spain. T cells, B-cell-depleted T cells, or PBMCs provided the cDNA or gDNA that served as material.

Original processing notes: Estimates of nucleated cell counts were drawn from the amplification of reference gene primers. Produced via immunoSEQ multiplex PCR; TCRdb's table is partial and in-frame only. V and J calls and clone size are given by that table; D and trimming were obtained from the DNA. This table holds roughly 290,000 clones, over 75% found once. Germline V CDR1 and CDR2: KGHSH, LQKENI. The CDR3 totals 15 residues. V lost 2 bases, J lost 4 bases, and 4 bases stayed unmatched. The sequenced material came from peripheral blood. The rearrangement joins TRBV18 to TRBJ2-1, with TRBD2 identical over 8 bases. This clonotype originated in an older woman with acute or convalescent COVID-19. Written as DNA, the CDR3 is TGTGCCAGCTCACCAATGGCTAGCGGGTACAATGAGCAGTTCTTC. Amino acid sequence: CASSPMASGYNEQFF. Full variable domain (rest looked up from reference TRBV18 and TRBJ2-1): NAGVMQNPRHLVRRRGQEARLRCSPMKGHSHVYWYRQLPEEGLKFMVYLQKENIIDESGMPKERFSAEFPKEGPSILRIQQVVRGDSAAYFCASSPMASGYNEQFFGPGTRLTVL.